One and the same sample provided the 28 T cell receptor beta chains below, sequenced in a study of ipilimumab plus nivolumab after autologous stem cell transplantation. Data came from immunoSEQ multiplex PCR; TCRdb stores just in-frame clones and leaves some out. This sample has fewer than 85,000 clones, with 65% to 85% found just once. The sample here was PBMCs, taken in a trial of ipilimumab plus nivolumab as post-transplant consolidation. The receptors come from a male donor with diffuse large B-cell lymphoma.

This chain links TRBV2 with TRBJ2-3; D remains unclear. The CDR3 sequence is 14 residues long. The V gene lost 5 bases and the J gene lost 0 bases, with 9 bases spanning the gap. The germline gives CDR1 SNHLY, CDR2 FYNNEI. CDR3 residues: CASSNGPSTDTQYF. DNA of the CDR3: TGTGCCAGCAGTAACGGGCCGAGCACAGATACGCAGTATTTT.

This clone was counted a single time. V and J are TRBV19 and TRBJ1-5; D unclear. CDR3 size: 15 residues. V gave up 2 bases and J gave up 0 bases, with 8 bases separating them. The germline CDR1 and CDR2 sequences are LNHDA and SQIVND (reference sequence). The CDR3 spells CASSIWSYSNQPQHF. In nucleotides, the CDR3 is TGTGCCAGTAGTATATGGAGTTATAGCAATCAGCCCCAGCATTTT.

The chain uses TRBV11-1 and TRBJ2-5; 9 bases map to TRBD1. The CDR3 runs 15 residues. After removal of 8 bases from V and 5 bases from J, the junction contained 12 bases not matched to a gene. The germline V gene encodes CDR1 SGHAT and CDR2 FQDESV (reference sequence). CDR3 in DNA: TGTGCCAGCGGACCGGGACAGGGTCGGGTGGAGACCCAGTACTTC. Amino acid sequence: CASGPGQGRVETQYF.

This clone occurred once. The V gene is TRBV7-6, the J gene TRBJ1-2, with TRBD1 matching over 11 bases. J gave up 8 bases and V 2 bases, and 4 bases lay outside the gene matches. The CDR3 is 14 amino acids. Germline V gene lookup returns CDR1 SGHVS and CDR2 FNYEAQ. The CDR3 sequence: CASSLRTGGPGYTF. The CDR3 DNA reads TGTGCCAGCAGCTTACGGACAGGGGGCCCGGGCTACACCTTC. The complete variable domain, with remaining parts taken from reference TRBV7-6 and TRBJ1-2, reads GAGVSQSPRYKVTKRGQDVALRCDPISGHVSLYWYRQALGQGPEFLTYFNYEAQQDKSGLPNDRFSAERPEGSISTLTIQRTEQRDSAMYRCASSLRTGGPGYTFGSGTRLTVV.

The rearrangement links TRBV2 to TRBJ1-5, with 9 bases fitting TRBD1. Germline V lookup: CDR1 SNHLY, CDR2 FYNNEI. CDR3 size: 14 residues. Trimming removed 6 bases from V and 7 bases from J; junction bases left unmatched: 7. The CDR3 reads CASSGTGRQQPQHF. The CDR3 DNA reads as TGTGCCAGCAGCGGGACAGGGAGACAGCAGCCCCAGCATTTT. Based on the CDR3 plus reference TRBV2 and TRBJ1-5, the full variable domain is EPEVTQTPSHQVTQMGQEVILRCVPISNHLYFYWYRQILGQKVEFLVSFYNNEISEKSEIFDDQFSVERPDGSNFTLKIRSTKLEDSAMYFCASSGTGRQQPQHFGDGTRLSIL.

The genes are TRBV5-1 and TRBJ1-5, with D tentatively TRBD1 (6 bases). The CDR3 has 14 amino acids. V lost 3 bases to trimming and J lost 6 bases, with 13 bases between them. Germline V lookup: CDR1 SGHRS, CDR2 YFSETQ. Written as DNA, the CDR3 is TGCGCCAGCAGCTCAACAGGGTTTGGTCAGCCCCAGCATTTT. Amino acids: CASSSTGFGQPQHF.

V and J are TRBV7-9 and TRBJ1-6, with 10 bases that match TRBD1. The trim removed 11 bases at V and 10 bases at J, leaving 5 bases unmatched. Per germline, CDR1 SEHNR and CDR2 FQNEAQ (reference sequence). This CDR3 is 12 amino acids long. The CDR3 region has the DNA TGTGCCTGCGGGACAGGGGCCTCACCCCTCCACTTT. This codes for CACGTGASPLHF. The whole variable domain, remainder taken from reference TRBV7-9 and TRBJ1-6, is DTGVSQNPRHKITKRGQNVTFRCDPISEHNRLYWYRQTLGQGPEFLTYFQNEAQLEKSRLLSDRFSAERPKGSFSTLEIQRTEQGDSAMYLCACGTGASPLHFGNGTRLTVT.

V usage is TRBV28 and J usage is TRBJ1-1; D perhaps matches TRBD1 (5 bases). Between the trimmed V and J ends, which lost 6 bases and 5 bases, there was a span of 22 bases. Per the germline V gene, CDR1 is MDHEN and CDR2 is SYDVKM. The CDR3 length is 16 residues. As DNA, the CDR3 is TGTGCCAGCAGCCCCGTCGGGGTAGGGGTACGAACTGAAGCTTTCTTT. It encodes CASSPVGVGVRTEAFF.

This clone was seen once. This chain joins TRBV12-5 and TRBJ1-4; perhaps TRBD1 as D (5 bases). Germline V gene sequence: CDR1 LGHNT, CDR2 FRNRAP. The CDR3 has 12 residues. Trimming left V 1 base short and J 11 bases short, with 8 bases between. CDR3 sequence (DNA): TGTGCTAGTGGTTTGGGGGGCTGGAAACTGTTTTTT. Its translation: CASGLGGWKLFF. The full variable domain, its missing parts supplied by reference TRBV12-5 and TRBJ1-4, is DARVTQTPRHKVTEMGQEVTMRCQPILGHNTVFWYRQTMMQGLELLAYFRNRAPLDDSGMPKDRFSAEMPDATLATLKIQPSEPRDSAVYFCASGLGGWKLFFGSGTQLSVL.

This clone occurred once. The V gene is TRBV5-4, the J gene TRBJ2-1; the D gene is possibly TRBD1 (6 bases). The CDR3 has 16 residues. V lost 4 bases and J lost 7, with 21 bases in between. Germline V gene data show CDR1 as SGHNT and CDR2 as YYREEE (reference sequence). The CDR3: CASSPMDSNGGNEQFF. The CDR3 DNA reads TGTGCCAGCAGCCCAATGGACAGCAATGGTGGGAATGAGCAGTTCTTC.

The chain carries TRBV6-6 and TRBJ2-7; 10 bases fit TRBD2. Trimming at V came to 2 bases and at J to 0 bases, leaving 1 base not matched to a gene. CDR3 length: 15 amino acids. Germline V gene lookup returns CDR1 MNHNY and CDR2 SVGAGI (reference sequence). As DNA, the CDR3 is TGTGCCAGCAGTTACACTAGCGGGAACTCCTACGAGCAGTACTTC. Translating it yields CASSYTSGNSYEQYF.

This chain uses TRBV7-3 with TRBJ2-1; D perhaps matches TRBD1 (6 bases). V was clipped by 1 base and J by 9 bases, with 16 bases between them. Looked up from germline, CDR1 is SGHTA and CDR2 is FQGTGA. The CDR3 length is 15 residues. The chain's CDR3 is CASSLSRGSGGEQFF. In nucleotides, the CDR3 is TGTGCCAGCAGCTTAAGCAGGGGTAGTGGGGGTGAGCAGTTCTTC.

V usage is TRBV6-1 and J usage is TRBJ2-5, with 9 bases fitting TRBD1. The DNA end is more similar to TRBJ2-7, so the J call may be wrong. Germline V lookup: CDR1 MNHNS, CDR2 SASEGT. The CDR3 totals 13 residues. The CDR3 nucleotides read TGTGCCAGCCACAGGGGGCCTCCCTACGAGCAGTACTTC. Translated, it gives CASHRGPPYEQYF.

The V call is TRBV7-8, the J call TRBJ2-7, with D hard to call. The V end was cut by 2 bases, the J end by 2 bases, with 16 bases between. This CDR3 spans 16 amino acids. Germline assignment: CDR1 SGHVS and CDR2 FQNEAQ. CDR3 amino acids: CASSLSSAVRAYEQYF. The CDR3 DNA sequence: TGTGCCAGCAGCTTAAGTTCGGCGGTCAGAGCCTACGAGCAGTACTTC.

The chain combines TRBV18 with TRBJ2-7; 7 bases line up with TRBD1. Unmatched junction bases numbered 2, after V lost 1 base and J lost 2 bases. The germline V gene encodes CDR1 KGHSH and CDR2 LQKENI. This CDR3 has 14 residues. CDR3: CASSPRTGPYEQYF. DNA for the CDR3: TGTGCCAGCTCACCACGGACAGGCCCCTACGAGCAGTACTTC.

V and J are TRBV7-9 and TRBJ1-5; D remains unclear. Germline V gene lookup returns CDR1 SEHNR and CDR2 FQNEAQ (reference sequence). The CDR3 extends over 13 amino acids. V gave up 2 bases and J gave up 2 bases, with 4 bases separating them. The CDR3 region is CASSLTGNQPQHF. The CDR3 DNA follows: TGTGCCAGCAGCTTAACGGGCAATCAGCCCCAGCATTTT. The variable domain in full, completed from reference TRBV7-9 and TRBJ1-5, reads DTGVSQNPRHKITKRGQNVTFRCDPISEHNRLYWYRQTLGQGPEFLTYFQNEAQLEKSRLLSDRFSAERPKGSFSTLEIQRTEQGDSAMYLCASSLTGNQPQHFGDGTRLSIL.

Only one count was recorded for this clone. The chain uses TRBV4-3 and TRBJ1-2; D uncertain. The CDR3 sequence is 15 residues long. The V and J ends lost 0 bases and 1 base respectively, with 9 bases between them. Germline V CDR1 and CDR2: LGHNA, YSLEER. The CDR3 DNA follows: TGCGCCAGCAGCCAAGAAGCATATGTTAACTATGGCTACACCTTC. This sequence encodes CASSQEAYVNYGYTF.

This chain joins TRBV28 and TRBJ1-2; D is unclear. The CDR3 loop spans 11 amino acids. The germline V gene has CDR1 MDHEN and CDR2 SYDVKM. V lost 8 bases and J 2 bases, leaving 6 bases between the germline ends. The CDR3 nucleotides read TGTGCCAGCGGCCAGAACTATGGCTACACCTTC. Protein product: CASGQNYGYTF.

The CDR3 sequence: CASSFSRQVTGELFF. Here the CDR3 DNA reads TGTGCCAGCAGCTTCTCCCGTCAGGTTACCGGGGAGCTGTTTTTT. This rearrangement joins TRBV5-6 to TRBJ2-2; D gene ambiguous. Germline CDR1 SGHDT, CDR2 YYEEEE. This CDR3 region has 15 residues. V gave up 2 bases and J gave up 5 bases, with 13 bases separating them.

The chain recombines TRBV6-5 with TRBJ2-7, with D possibly TRBD1 on 6 matching bases. This CDR3 is built from 14 residues. The V gene's germline CDR1 is MNHEY and CDR2 SVGAGI. Trimming shortened V by 6 bases and J by 5 bases, and 17 bases separated the two germline ends. The CDR3: CASSPNREFHEQYF. CDR3 DNA sequence: TGTGCCAGCAGCCCGAACAGGGAGTTCCACGAGCAGTACTTC.

The rearrangement joins TRBV6-6 to TRBJ2-6; D remains unclear. V dropped 2 bases and J dropped 0 bases, with 5 bases sitting between them. The germline V gene has CDR1 MNHNY and CDR2 SVGAGI (reference sequence). The CDR3 sequence is 15 residues long. CDR3 in DNA: TGTGCCAGCAGTTACGACCTCTCTGGGGCCAACGTCCTGACTTTC. The encoded protein is CASSYDLSGANVLTF.

The chain employs TRBV7-2 and TRBJ2-3; 16 nucleotides align to TRBD2. The germline CDR1 and CDR2 sequences are SGHTA and FQGNSA. Trimming took 4 bases from V and 9 from J; bases not matched to a gene: 7. The CDR3 length is 16 residues. The CDR3 DNA reads as TGTGCCAGCAGCTCGGGACTAGCGGGGGGGCAGGGAACGCAGTATTTT. The encoded protein is CASSSGLAGGQGTQYF. Filled out from reference TRBV7-2 and TRBJ2-3, the complete variable domain reads GAGVSQSPSNKVTEKGKDVELRCDPISGHTALYWYRQSLGQGLEFLIYFQGNSAPDKSGLPSDRFSAERTGGSVSTLTIQRTQQEDSAVYLCASSSGLAGGQGTQYFGPGTRLTVL.

This chain uses TRBV7-2 with TRBJ1-3; D gene ambiguous. This CDR3 has 17 amino acids. Germline V gene data show CDR1 as SGHTA and CDR2 as FQGNSA. V was clipped by 5 bases and J by 0 bases, with 17 bases between them. In DNA, the CDR3 is TGTGCCAGCAGCCCTTGGGTATGGCAGAGCTCTGGAAACACCATATATTTT. It yields the protein CASSPWVWQSSGNTIYF.

The V call is TRBV7-2, the J call TRBJ2-1; the D gene is possibly TRBD2 (6 bases). Germline V gene data show CDR1 as SGHTA and CDR2 as FQGNSA. V gave up 5 bases and J gave up 5 bases, with 13 bases separating them. This CDR3 contains 14 residues. CDR3 loop: CASSPMTGDNEQFF. In DNA form, the CDR3 reads TGTGCCAGCAGCCCTATGACGGGGGACAATGAGCAGTTCTTC.

The chain recombines TRBV5-1 with TRBJ2-5; D call uncertain. Trimming shortened V by 0 bases and J by 5 bases, and 8 bases separated the two germline ends. Germline V lookup: CDR1 SGHRS, CDR2 YFSETQ. The CDR3 contains 13 residues. The CDR3 coding sequence is TGCGCCAGCAGCTTGGTTATTTACGAGACCCAGTACTTC. It codes for CASSLVIYETQYF.

J is TRBJ2-3 and V is TRBV5-1; D is tentatively TRBD1 or TRBD2 (5 bases each). V lost 0 bases and J 0 bases, leaving 8 bases between the germline ends. Germline values: CDR1 SGHRS, CDR2 YFSETQ. The CDR3 extends over 15 amino acids. The CDR3 DNA reads as TGCGCCAGCAGCTTGGAGGGGAGAAGCACAGATACGCAGTATTTT. Translation gives CASSLEGRSTDTQYF. Full variable domain (remainder filled in from reference TRBV5-1 and TRBJ2-3): KAGVTQTPRYLIKTRGQQVTLSCSPISGHRSVSWYQQTPGQGLQFLFEYFSETQRNKGNFPGRFSGRQFSNSRSEMNVSTLELGDSALYLCASSLEGRSTDTQYFGPGTRLTVL.

This rearrangement joins TRBV9 to TRBJ1-2, with a tentative D call TRBD1 (5 bases). The germline CDR1 and CDR2 sequences are SGDLS and YYNGEE. V lost 0 bases, J lost 7 bases, and 7 bases lay in between. CDR3 length: 12 amino acids. The CDR3 DNA follows: TGTGCCAGCAGCGTAGTAAGGGGTGGCTACACCTTC. Translation gives CASSVVRGGYTF. Variable domain in full (rest from reference TRBV9 and TRBJ1-2): DSGVTQTPKHLITATGQRVTLRCSPRSGDLSVYWYQQSLDQGLQFLIQYYNGEERAKGNILERFSAQQFPDLHSELNLSSLELGDSALYFCASSVVRGGYTFGSGTRLTVV.

The J gene is TRBJ2-7, the V gene TRBV11-3, with D unresolved. The V gene lost 1 base and the J gene lost 9 bases, with 13 bases spanning the gap. Germline V gene data show CDR1 as SGHNT and CDR2 as YENEEA. The CDR3 runs to 13 residues. This CDR3 is CASSLGELSGQYF. In DNA, the CDR3 is TGTGCCAGCAGCTTAGGGGAACTAAGTGGGCAGTACTTC.